This T cell receptor beta chain was sequenced for a study of blood T cell repertoires in COVID-19. At the level of the study: Donors in the United States, Italy and Spain gave samples during acute or convalescent COVID-19. T cells, B-cell-depleted T cells, or PBMCs supplied cDNA or gDNA.

Original processing methods: Estimates of nucleated cell counts were drawn from the amplification of reference gene primers. Some clones are missing from TCRdb's copy, which holds only in-frame ones; the method was immunoSEQ multiplex PCR. Clone size and the V and J calls come from that table; the DNA yielded D and trimming. This sample has fewer than 150,000 clones, with 85% to 90% found just once. The germline V gene has CDR1 SGDLS and CDR2 YYNGEE. Trimming removed 0 bases from V and 3 bases from J; junction bases left unmatched: 7. The CDR3 contains 17 residues. The rearrangement joins TRBV9 to TRBJ2-5; 11 bases are shared with TRBD2. The receptor was derived from a man aged 45 to 65 with active or convalescent COVID-19. Input material: peripheral blood. This CDR3 is CASSVGNSGRGKETQYF. In DNA form, the CDR3 reads TGTGCCAGCAGCGTAGGTAATAGCGGGAGGGGGAAAGAGACCCAGTACTTC.